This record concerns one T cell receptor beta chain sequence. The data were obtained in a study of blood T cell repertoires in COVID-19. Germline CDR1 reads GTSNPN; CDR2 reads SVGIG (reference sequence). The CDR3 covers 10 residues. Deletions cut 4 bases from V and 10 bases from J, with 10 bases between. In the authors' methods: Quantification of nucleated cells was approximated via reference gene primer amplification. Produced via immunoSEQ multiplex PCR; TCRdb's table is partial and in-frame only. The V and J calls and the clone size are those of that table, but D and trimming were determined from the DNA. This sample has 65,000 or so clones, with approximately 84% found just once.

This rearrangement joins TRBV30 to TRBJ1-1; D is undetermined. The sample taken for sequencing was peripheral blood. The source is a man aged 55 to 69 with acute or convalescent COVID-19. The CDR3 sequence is CAWIRVRAFF. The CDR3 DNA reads TGTGCCTGGATACGAGTACGAGCTTTCTTT.